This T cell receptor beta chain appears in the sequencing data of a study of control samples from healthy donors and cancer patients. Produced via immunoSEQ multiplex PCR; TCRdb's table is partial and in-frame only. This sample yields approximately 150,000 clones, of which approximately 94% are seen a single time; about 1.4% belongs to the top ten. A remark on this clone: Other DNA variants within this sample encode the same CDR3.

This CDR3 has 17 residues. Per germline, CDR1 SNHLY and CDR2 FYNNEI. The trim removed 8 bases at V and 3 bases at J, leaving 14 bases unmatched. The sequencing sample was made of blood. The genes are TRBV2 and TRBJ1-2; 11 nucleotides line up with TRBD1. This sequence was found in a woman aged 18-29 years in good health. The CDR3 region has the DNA TGTGCCAGCTTCCTTCCCCGGGGGGACAGGGGGGACTATGGCTACACCTTC. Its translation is CASFLPRGDRGDYGYTF.